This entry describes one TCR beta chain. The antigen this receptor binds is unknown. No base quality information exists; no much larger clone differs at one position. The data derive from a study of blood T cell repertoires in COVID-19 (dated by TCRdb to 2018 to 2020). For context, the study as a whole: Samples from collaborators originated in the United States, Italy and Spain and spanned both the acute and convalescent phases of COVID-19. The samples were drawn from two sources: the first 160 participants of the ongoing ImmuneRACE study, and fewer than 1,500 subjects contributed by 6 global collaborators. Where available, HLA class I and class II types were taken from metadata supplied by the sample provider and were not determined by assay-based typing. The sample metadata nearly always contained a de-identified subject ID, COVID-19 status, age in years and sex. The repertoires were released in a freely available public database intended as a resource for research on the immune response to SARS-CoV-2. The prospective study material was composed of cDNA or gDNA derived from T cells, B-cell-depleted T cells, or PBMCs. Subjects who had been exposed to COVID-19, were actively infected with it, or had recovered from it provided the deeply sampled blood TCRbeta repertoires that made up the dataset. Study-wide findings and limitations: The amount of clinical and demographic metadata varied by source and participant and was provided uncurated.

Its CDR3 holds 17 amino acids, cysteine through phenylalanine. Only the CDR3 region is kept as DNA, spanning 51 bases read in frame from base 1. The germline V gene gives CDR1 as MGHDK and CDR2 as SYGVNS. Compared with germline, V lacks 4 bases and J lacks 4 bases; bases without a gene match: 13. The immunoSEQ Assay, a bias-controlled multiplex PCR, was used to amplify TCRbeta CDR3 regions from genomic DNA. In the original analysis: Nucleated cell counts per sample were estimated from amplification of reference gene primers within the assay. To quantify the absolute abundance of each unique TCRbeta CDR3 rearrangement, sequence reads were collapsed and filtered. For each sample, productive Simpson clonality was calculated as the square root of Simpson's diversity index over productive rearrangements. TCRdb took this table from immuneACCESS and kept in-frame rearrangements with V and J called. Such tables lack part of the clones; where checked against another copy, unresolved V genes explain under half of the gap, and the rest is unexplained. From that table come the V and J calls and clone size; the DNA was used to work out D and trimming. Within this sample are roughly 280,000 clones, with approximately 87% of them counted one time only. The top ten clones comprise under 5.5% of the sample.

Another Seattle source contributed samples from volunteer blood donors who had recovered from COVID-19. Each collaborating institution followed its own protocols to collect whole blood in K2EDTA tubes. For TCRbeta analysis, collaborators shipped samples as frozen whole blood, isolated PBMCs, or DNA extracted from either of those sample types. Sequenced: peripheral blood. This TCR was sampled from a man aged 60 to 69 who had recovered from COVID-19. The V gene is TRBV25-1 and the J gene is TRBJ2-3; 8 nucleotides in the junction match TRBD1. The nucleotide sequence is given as TGTGCCAGCAGTGCCGGGACAGGTCCGGGGGCGGCAGATACGCAGTATTTT. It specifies CASSAGTGPGAADTQYF.